The sequence of this T cell receptor (beta chain) was determined in a study of blood T cell repertoires in COVID-19. Overall study: Donors in the United States, Italy and Spain gave samples during acute or convalescent COVID-19. PBMCs, B-cell-depleted T cells, or T cells were the source of the cDNA or gDNA that made up the material.

Trimming pared 1 base from V and 3 bases from J, leaving 10 bases between. The CDR3 spans 16 residues. Germline CDR1 reads LGHDT; CDR2 reads YNNKEL (reference sequence). Under the authors' procedure: Researchers report that nucleated cell counts were estimated from reference gene primer amplification. Sequencing was performed with immunoSEQ multiplex PCR; in TCRdb, only in-frame clones are kept and a portion is missing. V and J calls plus clone size are reproduced from that table; the DNA served to infer D and trimming. The sample shows about 160,000 clones, 82% of them seen only once. The clonotype comes from a woman aged 80 or older with acute or convalescent COVID-19. Input material: peripheral blood. This chain connects TRBV3-1 (or the pseudogene TRBV3-2) to TRBJ1-6; D call uncertain. CDR3: CASSQAQSLYNSPLHF. CDR3 bases: TGTGCCAGCAGCCAAGCACAGTCCCTCTATAATTCACCCCTCCACTTT.